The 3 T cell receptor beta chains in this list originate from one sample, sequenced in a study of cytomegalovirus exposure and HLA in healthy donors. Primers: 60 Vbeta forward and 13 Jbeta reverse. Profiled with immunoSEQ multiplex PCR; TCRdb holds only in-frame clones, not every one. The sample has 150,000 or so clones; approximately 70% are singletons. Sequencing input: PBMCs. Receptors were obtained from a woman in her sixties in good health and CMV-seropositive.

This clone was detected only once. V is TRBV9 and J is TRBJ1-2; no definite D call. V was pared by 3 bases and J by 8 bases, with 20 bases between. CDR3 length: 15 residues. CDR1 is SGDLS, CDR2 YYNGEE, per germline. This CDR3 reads CASSAEEGTMRGYTF. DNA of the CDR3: TGTGCCAGCAGCGCAGAGGAGGGAACAATGAGAGGCTACACCTTC.

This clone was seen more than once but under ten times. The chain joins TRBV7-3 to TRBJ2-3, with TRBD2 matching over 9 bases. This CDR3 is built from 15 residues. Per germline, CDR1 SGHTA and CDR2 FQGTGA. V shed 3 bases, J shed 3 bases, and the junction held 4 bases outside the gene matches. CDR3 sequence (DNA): TGTGCCAGCAGCTTCAATAGCGGGAGTACAGATACGCAGTATTTT. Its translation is CASSFNSGSTDTQYF.

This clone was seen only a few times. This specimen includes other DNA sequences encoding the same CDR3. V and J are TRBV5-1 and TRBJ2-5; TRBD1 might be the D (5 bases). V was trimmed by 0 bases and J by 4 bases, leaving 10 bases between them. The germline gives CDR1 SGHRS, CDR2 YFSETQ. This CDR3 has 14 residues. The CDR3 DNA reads TGCGCCAGCAGCTTGGGCACTGGGGCAGAGACCCAGTACTTC. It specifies CASSLGTGAETQYF.